This TCR beta chain appears in the sequencing data of a study of response to subunit inactivated influenza vaccine. Study-level findings and limits: Few new T cells, the authors suggested, are recruited by each seasonal influenza vaccination.

In TCRdb, the RT-PCR reads were re-called with MiXCR into one record per CDR3 protein. The table lists fewer than 400,000 distinct CDR3 sequences, around a fifth of them singletons. With respect to this clonotype: Its antigen is unknown.

The sequence was obtained from a man aged 50 to 69 who received an inactivated influenza vaccine. Sequencing used PBMCs from blood, obtained about 20 months after vaccination.

CDR3 sequence (DNA): TGCAGTGCTAGAGTAGGGACACTAGGTCAGCCCCAGCATTTT. Protein sequence: CSARVGTLGQPQHF. The chain couples TRBV20-1 to TRBJ1-5, with a possible D match to TRBD1 (6 bases). V was shortened by 1 base and J by 6 bases, with 13 bases between the two germline ends. Germline lookup yields CDR1 DFQATT and CDR2 SNEGSKA (reference sequence). The CDR3 has 14 residues.